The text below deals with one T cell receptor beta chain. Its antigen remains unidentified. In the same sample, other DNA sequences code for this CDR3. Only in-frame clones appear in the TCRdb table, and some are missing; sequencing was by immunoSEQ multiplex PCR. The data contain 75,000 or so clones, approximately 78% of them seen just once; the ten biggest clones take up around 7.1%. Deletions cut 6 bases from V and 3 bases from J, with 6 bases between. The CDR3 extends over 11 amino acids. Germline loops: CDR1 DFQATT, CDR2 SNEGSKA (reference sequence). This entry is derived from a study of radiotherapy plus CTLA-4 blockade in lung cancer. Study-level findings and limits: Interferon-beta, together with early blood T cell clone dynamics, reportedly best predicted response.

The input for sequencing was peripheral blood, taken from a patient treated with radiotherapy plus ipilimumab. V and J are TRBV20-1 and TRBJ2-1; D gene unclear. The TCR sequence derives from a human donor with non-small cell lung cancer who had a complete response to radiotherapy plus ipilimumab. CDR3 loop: CSASVYNEQFF. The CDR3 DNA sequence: TGCAGTGCGTCGGTCTACAATGAGCAGTTCTTC.